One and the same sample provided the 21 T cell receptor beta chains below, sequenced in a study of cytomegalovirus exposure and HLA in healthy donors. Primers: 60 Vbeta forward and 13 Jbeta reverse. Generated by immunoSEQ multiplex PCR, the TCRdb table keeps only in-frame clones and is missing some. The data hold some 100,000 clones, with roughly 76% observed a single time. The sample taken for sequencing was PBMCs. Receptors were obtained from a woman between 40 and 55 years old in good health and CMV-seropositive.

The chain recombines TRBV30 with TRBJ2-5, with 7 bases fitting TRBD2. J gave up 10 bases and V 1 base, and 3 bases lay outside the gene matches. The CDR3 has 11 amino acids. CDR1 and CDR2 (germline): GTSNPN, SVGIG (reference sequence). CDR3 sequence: CAWSAGGDQYF. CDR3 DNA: TGTGCCTGGAGTGCGGGGGGAGACCAGTACTTC.

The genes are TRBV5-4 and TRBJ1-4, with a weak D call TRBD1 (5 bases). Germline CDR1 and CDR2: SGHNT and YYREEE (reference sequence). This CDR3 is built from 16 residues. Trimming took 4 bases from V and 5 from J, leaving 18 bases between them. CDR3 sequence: CASSLLLAGQNEKLFF. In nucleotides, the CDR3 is TGTGCCAGCAGCCTGTTGTTGGCAGGGCAAAATGAAAAACTGTTTTTT.

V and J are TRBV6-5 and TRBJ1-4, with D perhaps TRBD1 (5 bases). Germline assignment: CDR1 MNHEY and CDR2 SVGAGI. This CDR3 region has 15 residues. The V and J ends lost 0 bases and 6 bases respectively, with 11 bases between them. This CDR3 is CASSYSGRGDEKLFF. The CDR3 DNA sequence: TGTGCCAGCAGTTACTCCGGGAGGGGAGATGAAAAACTGTTTTTT.

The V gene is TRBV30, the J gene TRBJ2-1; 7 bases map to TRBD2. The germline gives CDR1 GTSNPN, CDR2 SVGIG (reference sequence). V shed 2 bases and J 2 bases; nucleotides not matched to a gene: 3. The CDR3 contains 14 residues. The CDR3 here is CAWSRGVTYNEQFF. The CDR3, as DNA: TGTGCCTGGAGTCGGGGGGTTACCTACAATGAGCAGTTCTTC.

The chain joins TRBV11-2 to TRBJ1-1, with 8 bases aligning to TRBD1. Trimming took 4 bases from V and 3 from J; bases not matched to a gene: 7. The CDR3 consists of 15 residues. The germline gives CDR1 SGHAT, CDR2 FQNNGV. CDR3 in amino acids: CASSSQGARDTEAFF. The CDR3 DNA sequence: TGTGCCAGCAGCTCTCAGGGGGCTAGGGACACTGAAGCTTTCTTT.

The CDR3 DNA sequence: TGTGCCTGTTCTAGATACTCCGGTCCCTATGGCTACACCTTC. Protein: CACSRYSGPYGYTF. The chain links TRBV30 to TRBJ1-2; D gene ambiguous. CDR1 and CDR2 (germline): GTSNPN, SVGIG (reference sequence). Deletions cut 6 bases from V and 4 bases from J, with 18 bases between. This CDR3 region has 14 residues.

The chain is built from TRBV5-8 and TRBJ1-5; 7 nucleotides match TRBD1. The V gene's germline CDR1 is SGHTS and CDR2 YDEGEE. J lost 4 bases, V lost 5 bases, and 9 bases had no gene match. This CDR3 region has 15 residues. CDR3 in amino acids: CASRPGQNRNQPQHF. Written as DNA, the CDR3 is TGTGCCAGCAGACCGGGACAGAACCGAAATCAGCCCCAGCATTTT.

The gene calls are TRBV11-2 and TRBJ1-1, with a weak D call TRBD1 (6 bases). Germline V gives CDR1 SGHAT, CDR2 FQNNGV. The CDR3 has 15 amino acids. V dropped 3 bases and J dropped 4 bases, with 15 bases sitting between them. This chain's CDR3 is CASSFRPVGATEAFF. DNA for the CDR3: TGTGCCAGCAGCTTCCGCCCGGTGGGGGCCACTGAAGCTTTCTTT.

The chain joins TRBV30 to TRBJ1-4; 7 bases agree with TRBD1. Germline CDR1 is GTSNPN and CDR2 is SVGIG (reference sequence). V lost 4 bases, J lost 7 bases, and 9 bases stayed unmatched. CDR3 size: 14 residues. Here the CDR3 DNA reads TGTGCCTGGATCCGGACAGGCAGGGCTGAAAAACTGTTTTTT. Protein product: CAWIRTGRAEKLFF.

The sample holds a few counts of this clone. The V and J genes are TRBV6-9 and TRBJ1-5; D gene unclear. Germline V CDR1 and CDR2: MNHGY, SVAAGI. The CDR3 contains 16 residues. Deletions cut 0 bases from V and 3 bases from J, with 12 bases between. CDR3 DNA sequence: TGTGCCAGCAGTTATTCCCCCCAGGCCTCCAATCAGCCCCAGCATTTT. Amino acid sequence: CASSYSPQASNQPQHF.

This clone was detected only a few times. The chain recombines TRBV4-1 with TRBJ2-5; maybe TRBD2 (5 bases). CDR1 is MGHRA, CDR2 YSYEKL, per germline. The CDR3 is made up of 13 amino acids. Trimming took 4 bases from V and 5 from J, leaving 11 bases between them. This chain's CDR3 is CASSPQRGETQYF. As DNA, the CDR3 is TGCGCCAGCAGCCCACAGCGAGGGGAGACCCAGTACTTC.

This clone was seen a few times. In DNA form, the CDR3 reads TGTGCCAGCAGTTTAGGCGGGGTTCGCACAGATACGCAGTATTTT. It specifies CASSLGGVRTDTQYF. The chain combines TRBV6-6 with TRBJ2-3; weak D call: TRBD2 (6 bases). V was pared by 4 bases and J by 1 base, with 12 bases between. Per the germline V gene, CDR1 is MNHNY and CDR2 is SVGAGI (reference sequence). The CDR3 is 15 amino acids.

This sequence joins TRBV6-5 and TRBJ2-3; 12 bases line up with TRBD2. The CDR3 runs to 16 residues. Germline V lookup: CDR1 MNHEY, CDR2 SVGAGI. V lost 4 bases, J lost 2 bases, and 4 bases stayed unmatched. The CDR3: CASSSRLAGDTDTQYF. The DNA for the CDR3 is TGTGCCAGCAGTTCACGACTAGCGGGGGACACAGATACGCAGTATTTT.

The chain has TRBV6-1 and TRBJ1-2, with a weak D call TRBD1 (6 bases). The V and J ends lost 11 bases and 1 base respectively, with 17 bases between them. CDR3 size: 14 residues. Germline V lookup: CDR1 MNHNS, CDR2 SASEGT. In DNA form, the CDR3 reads TGTGCCCGGGGGGGTAGGGGGTTTAACTATGGCTACACCTTC. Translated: CARGGRGFNYGYTF.

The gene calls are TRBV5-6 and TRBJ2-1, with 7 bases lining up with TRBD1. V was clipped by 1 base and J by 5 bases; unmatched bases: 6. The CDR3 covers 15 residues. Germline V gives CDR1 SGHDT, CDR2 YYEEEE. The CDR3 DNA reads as TGTGCCAGCAGCTTGTACAGGGGATTCCACAATGAGCAGTTCTTC. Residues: CASSLYRGFHNEQFF. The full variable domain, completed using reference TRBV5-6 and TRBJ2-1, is DAGVTQSPTHLIKTRGQQVTLRCSPKSGHDTVSWYQQALGQGPQFIFQYYEEEERQRGNFPDRFSGHQFPNYSSELNVNALLLGDSALYLCASSLYRGFHNEQFFGPGTRLTVL.

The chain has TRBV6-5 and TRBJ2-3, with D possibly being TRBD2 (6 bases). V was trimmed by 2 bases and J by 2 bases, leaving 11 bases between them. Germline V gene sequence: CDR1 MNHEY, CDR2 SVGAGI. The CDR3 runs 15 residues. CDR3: CASSYVGGNTDTQYF. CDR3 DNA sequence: TGTGCCAGCAGTTACGTCGGCGGGAACACAGATACGCAGTATTTT.

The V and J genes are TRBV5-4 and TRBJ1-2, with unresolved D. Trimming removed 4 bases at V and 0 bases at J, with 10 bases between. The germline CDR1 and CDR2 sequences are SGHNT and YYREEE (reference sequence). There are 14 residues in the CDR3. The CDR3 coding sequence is TGTGCCAGCAGCCCCCCAGGCTCTAACTATGGCTACACCTTC. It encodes CASSPPGSNYGYTF.

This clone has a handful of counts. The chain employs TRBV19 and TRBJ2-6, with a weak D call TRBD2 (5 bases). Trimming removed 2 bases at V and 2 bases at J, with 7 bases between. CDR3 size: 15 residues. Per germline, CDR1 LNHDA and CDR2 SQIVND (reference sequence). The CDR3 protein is CASSILAAGANVLTF. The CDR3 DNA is TGTGCCAGTAGTATACTAGCTGCTGGGGCCAACGTCCTGACTTTC. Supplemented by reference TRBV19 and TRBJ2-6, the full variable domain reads DGGITQSPKYLFRKEGQNVTLSCEQNLNHDAMYWYRQDPGQGLRLIYYSQIVNDFQKGDIAEGYSVSREKKESFPLTVTSAQKNPTAFYLCASSILAAGANVLTFGAGSRLTVL.

CDR3 sequence: CASSRTGTVYGYTF. The CDR3 coding sequence is TGTGCCAGCAGCCGGACGGGGACAGTCTATGGCTACACCTTC. The chain recombines TRBV27 with TRBJ1-2; 7 nucleotides agree with TRBD1. V lost 6 bases, J lost 4 bases, and 8 bases stayed unmatched. The CDR3 is 14 residues long. Per the germline V gene, CDR1 is MNHEY and CDR2 is SMNVEV (reference sequence).

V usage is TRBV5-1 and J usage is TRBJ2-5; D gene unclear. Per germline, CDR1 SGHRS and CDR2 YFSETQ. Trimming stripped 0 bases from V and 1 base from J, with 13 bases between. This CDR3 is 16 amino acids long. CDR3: CASSLGDARSQETQYF. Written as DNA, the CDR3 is TGCGCCAGCAGCTTGGGCGATGCAAGGAGCCAAGAGACCCAGTACTTC.

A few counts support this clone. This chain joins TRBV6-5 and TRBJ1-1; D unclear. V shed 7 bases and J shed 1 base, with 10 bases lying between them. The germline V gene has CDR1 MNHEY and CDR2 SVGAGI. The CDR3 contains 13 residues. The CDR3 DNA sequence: TGTGCCAGCATTAGCGGCCAGAACACTGAAGCTTTCTTT. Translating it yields CASISGQNTEAFF.